This entry lists 24 T cell receptor beta chains sequenced from one sample in a study of blood T cell repertoires in COVID-19. Clones were read by immunoSEQ multiplex PCR, and TCRdb kept only the in-frame ones, dropping some. This table has just under 300,000 clones, about 87% appearing once. Sequenced: peripheral blood. The receptors originated from a man between 65 and 85 years old with acute or convalescent COVID-19.

This sequence joins TRBV4-3 and TRBJ1-3; D not resolved. V was clipped by 1 base and J by 2 bases, with 9 bases between them. Germline CDR1 LGHNA, CDR2 YSLEER. The length of the CDR3 is 15 residues. This CDR3 is CASSQASAAGNTIYF. CDR3 coding DNA: TGCGCCAGCAGCCAAGCTTCGGCGGCTGGAAACACCATATATTTT.

The chain couples TRBV9 to TRBJ2-7; D is unclear. This CDR3 comprises 14 residues. Per the germline V gene, CDR1 is SGDLS and CDR2 is YYNGEE. Trimming stripped 4 bases from V and 4 bases from J, with 15 bases between. The CDR3 spells CASSPTNAWYEQYF. The CDR3 bases are TGTGCCAGCAGCCCAACTAATGCCTGGTACGAGCAGTACTTC.

The V and J genes are TRBV5-4 and TRBJ1-5; tentative D call: TRBD1 (5 bases). The germline gives CDR1 SGHNT, CDR2 YYREEE (reference sequence). Trimming stripped 0 bases from V and 2 bases from J, with 6 bases between. The CDR3 sequence is 14 residues long. CDR3 amino acids: CASSLGGGNQPQHF. The CDR3, as DNA: TGTGCCAGCAGCTTGGGGGGGGGCAATCAGCCCCAGCATTTT.

The V gene is TRBV3-1 (or the pseudogene TRBV3-2), the J gene TRBJ2-4; 11 bases are a match to TRBD1. Germline V gene lookup returns CDR1 LGHDT and CDR2 YNNKEL (reference sequence). The V gene end was trimmed by 2 bases and the J gene end by 5 bases; junction bases not matched to a gene: 8. There are 17 residues in the CDR3. Here the CDR3 DNA reads TGTGCCAGCAGCCAAACGGGGACAGGGGGGTGGGAAAACATTCAGTACTTC. Translated, it gives CASSQTGTGGWENIQYF.

This clone was counted between two and nine times. The chain is built from TRBV20-1 and TRBJ2-1, with D unclear. The CDR3 totals 13 residues. CDR1 DFQATT and CDR2 SNEGSKA come from the germline V gene (reference sequence). V dropped 3 bases and J dropped 6 bases, with 12 bases sitting between them. The CDR3 reads CSASAELGNEQFF. The CDR3 DNA is TGCAGTGCTAGTGCGGAGCTCGGCAATGAGCAGTTCTTC.

This clone has just a few counts. The V and J genes are TRBV3-1 (or the pseudogene TRBV3-2) and TRBJ2-5, with TRBD2 as a possible D gene (6 bases). CDR1 is LGHDT and CDR2 is YNNKEL in the germline V gene (reference sequence). Trimming shortened V by 1 base and J by 2 bases, and 11 bases separated the two germline ends. The CDR3 spans 15 residues. In DNA, the CDR3 is TGTGCCAGCAGCCAAGCACGGGAGTTACAAGAGACCCAGTACTTC. Amino acids: CASSQARELQETQYF.

V gene TRBV3-1 (or the pseudogene TRBV3-2) combines with J gene TRBJ1-3, with D perhaps matching TRBD1 (5 bases). Germline-derived CDR1 and CDR2 are LGHDT and YNNKEL (reference sequence). Trimming pared 1 base from V and 3 bases from J, leaving 10 bases between. The CDR3 is made up of 15 amino acids. The DNA for the CDR3 is TGTGCCAGCAGCCAAGGTACAGGTTTTGGAAACACCATATATTTT. Translated, it gives CASSQGTGFGNTIYF.

The CDR3 here is CASSISVGSYEQYF. The CDR3 DNA is TGTGCCAGCAGCATTAGCGTTGGCTCCTACGAGCAGTACTTC. This chain uses TRBV5-5 with TRBJ2-7, with D possibly being TRBD2 (5 bases). Germline CDR1 reads SGHKS; CDR2 reads YYEKEE (reference sequence). Trimming took 4 bases from V and 0 from J, leaving 11 bases between them. The CDR3 spans 14 residues.

The chain uses TRBV10-3 and TRBJ2-7, with TRBD2 matching 13 bases. The V gene's germline CDR1 is ENHRY and CDR2 SYGVKD. Trimming cost V 6 bases and J 2 bases; bases outside gene matches: 10. The CDR3 sequence is 17 residues long. The CDR3: CAISQLAGGPLTYEQYF. CDR3 in DNA: TGTGCCATCAGCCAACTAGCGGGAGGGCCCCTCACCTACGAGCAGTACTTC.

The chain employs TRBV28 and TRBJ2-7, with TRBD1 as a possible D gene (6 bases). The CDR3 is 13 residues long. Germline V lookup: CDR1 MDHEN, CDR2 SYDVKM. Trimming cost V 6 bases and J 1 base, with 10 bases left between them. CDR3 coding DNA: TGTGCCAGCAGGCCCAGGGGATCCTACGAGCAGTACTTC. Protein sequence: CASRPRGSYEQYF.

This clone occurred once. The J gene is TRBJ1-2, the V gene TRBV28, with a weak D call TRBD1 (6 bases). V was trimmed by 2 bases and J by 7 bases, leaving 14 bases between them. Per germline, CDR1 MDHEN and CDR2 SYDVKM. The CDR3 runs to 14 residues. CDR3 region: CASSLNGKGVGYTF. For the CDR3, the DNA is TGTGCCAGCAGTTTAAACGGGAAGGGGGTTGGCTACACCTTC.

This rearrangement joins TRBV6-2 or TRBV6-3 to TRBJ1-6, with D possibly being TRBD1 (5 bases). This CDR3 is built from 15 residues. The V gene lost 4 bases and the J gene lost 3 bases, with 10 bases spanning the gap. Germline CDR1 and CDR2: MNHEY and SVGEGT. The CDR3 is CASSWQGFYNSPLHF. CDR3 nucleotides: TGTGCCAGCAGTTGGCAGGGATTCTATAATTCACCCCTCCACTTT.

J is TRBJ2-1 and V is TRBV19; 9 bases are a match to TRBD2. Losses at the gene ends were 7 bases for V and 7 bases for J; bases not matched to a gene: 5. The CDR3 has 13 amino acids. Germline lookup yields CDR1 LNHDA and CDR2 SQIVND (reference sequence). CDR3 in DNA: TGTGCCAGTACTAGCGGGGCCGGGAATGAGCAGTTCTTC. It encodes CASTSGAGNEQFF.

The chain combines TRBV5-1 with TRBJ1-1, with 8 bases aligning to TRBD1. The CDR3 totals 17 residues. V lost 3 bases and J lost 0; bases outside the gene matches: 10. Germline V gene sequence: CDR1 SGHRS, CDR2 YFSETQ. The CDR3 DNA reads as TGCGCCAGCAGCTCCAGCTCCAGGACAGGGATGAACACTGAAGCTTTCTTT. Amino acids: CASSSSSRTGMNTEAFF.

The chain has TRBV11-2 and TRBJ1-1; TRBD1 is a possible D gene (5 bases). Germline V lookup: CDR1 SGHAT, CDR2 FQNNGV. Trimming pared 6 bases from V and 3 bases from J, leaving 11 bases between. The CDR3 sequence is 13 residues long. The CDR3 sequence: CASRHRRDTEAFF. CDR3 bases: TGTGCCAGCAGGCACAGGAGGGACACTGAAGCTTTCTTT.

This chain links TRBV5-6 with TRBJ1-2; no definite D call. Trimming left V 4 bases short and J 0 bases short, with 10 bases between. The CDR3 is 14 residues long. In germline, CDR1 is SGHDT, CDR2 YYEEEE. CDR3 nucleotides: TGTGCCAGCAGCCCGGGGAATTCTAACTATGGCTACACCTTC. It yields the protein CASSPGNSNYGYTF.

The rearrangement uses TRBV29-1 and TRBJ1-1, with a tentative D call TRBD1 (5 bases). The CDR3 loop spans 14 amino acids. V lost 2 bases and J 1 base, leaving 11 bases between the germline ends. The germline gives CDR1 SQVTM, CDR2 ANQGSEA. CDR3 sequence (DNA): TGCAGCGTTGAACAAGGGGTCCAGAACACTGAAGCTTTCTTT. It yields the protein CSVEQGVQNTEAFF.

The chain has TRBV24-1 and TRBJ2-4; no clear D. This CDR3 has 15 amino acids. Germline CDR1 and CDR2: KGHDR and SFDVKD. The germline V and J ends were trimmed by 2 bases and 0 bases, with 7 bases remaining between them. The CDR3 DNA reads as TGTGCCACCAGTGATTCACAGAGAGCCAAAAACATTCAGTACTTC. Its protein product is CATSDSQRAKNIQYF.

The V and J genes are TRBV7-9 and TRBJ2-7, with D hard to call. CDR1 is SEHNR and CDR2 is FQNEAQ in the germline V gene (reference sequence). CDR3 length: 16 amino acids. Trimming removed 2 bases at V and 2 bases at J, with 16 bases between. CDR3 coding DNA: TGTGCCAGCAGCTTACCCTCGGCCGGGTCCACCTACGAGCAGTACTTC. Protein sequence: CASSLPSAGSTYEQYF.

The CDR3 DNA follows: TGTGCCACCAGCAGGGACGGGAAACAGGGGGCGCCCTACAATGAGCAGTTCTTC. This translates into CATSRDGKQGAPYNEQFF. V is TRBV15 and J is TRBJ2-1, with 9 bases identical to TRBD1. Unmatched junction bases numbered 11, after V lost 3 bases and J lost 2 bases. The CDR3 extends over 18 amino acids. The germline CDR1 and CDR2 sequences are LNHNV and YYDKDF (reference sequence). The full variable domain, rest sourced from reference TRBV15 and TRBJ2-1, is DAMVIQNPRYQVTQFGKPVTLSCSQTLNHNVMYWYQQKSSQAPKLLFHYYDKDFNNEADTPDNFQSRRPNTSFCFLDIRSPGLGDTAMYLCATSRDGKQGAPYNEQFFGPGTRLTVL.

To note about this clone: A junction end diverges from the germline sequence, so it may reflect a read error. The V and J genes are TRBV4-3 and TRBJ2-2, with 9 nucleotides matching TRBD2. The CDR3 runs to 15 residues. CDR1 and CDR2 from the germline V gene are LGHNA and YSLEER. CDR3 sequence: CASRQAGGGTGELFF. For the CDR3, the DNA is TGCGCCAGCAGACAAGCGGGGGGCGGAACCGGGGAGCTGTTTTTT.

A remark on this clone: A read error may account for a junction end that differs from germline. V gene TRBV3-1 (or the pseudogene TRBV3-2) combines with J gene TRBJ2-1; weak D call: TRBD2 (5 bases). Germline V CDR1 and CDR2: LGHDT, YNNKEL (reference sequence). This CDR3 spans 13 amino acids. CDR3 in amino acids: CASSQDSGLRVVF. The CDR3, as DNA: TGTGCCAGCAGCCAAGATTCAGGACTGAGGGTTGTCTTC.

The J gene is TRBJ2-3, the V gene TRBV7-2; D gene ambiguous. The CDR3 runs 17 residues. V was trimmed by 1 base and J by 6 bases, leaving 20 bases between them. Germline V gene sequence: CDR1 SGHTA, CDR2 FQGNSA. The CDR3 DNA reads as TGTGCCAGCAGCTTAGAACGACGACTCTCTAATGTTGATACGCAGTATTTT. Amino acid sequence: CASSLERRLSNVDTQYF.

The gene calls are TRBV9 and TRBJ1-2; weak D call: TRBD1 (5 bases). Trimming removed 6 bases at V and 4 bases at J, with 13 bases between. The CDR3 consists of 13 residues. Germline V gene sequence: CDR1 SGDLS, CDR2 YYNGEE. CDR3 nucleotide sequence: TGTGCCAGCACGCCAGGGAATAGCTATGGCTACACCTTC. Translated: CASTPGNSYGYTF.